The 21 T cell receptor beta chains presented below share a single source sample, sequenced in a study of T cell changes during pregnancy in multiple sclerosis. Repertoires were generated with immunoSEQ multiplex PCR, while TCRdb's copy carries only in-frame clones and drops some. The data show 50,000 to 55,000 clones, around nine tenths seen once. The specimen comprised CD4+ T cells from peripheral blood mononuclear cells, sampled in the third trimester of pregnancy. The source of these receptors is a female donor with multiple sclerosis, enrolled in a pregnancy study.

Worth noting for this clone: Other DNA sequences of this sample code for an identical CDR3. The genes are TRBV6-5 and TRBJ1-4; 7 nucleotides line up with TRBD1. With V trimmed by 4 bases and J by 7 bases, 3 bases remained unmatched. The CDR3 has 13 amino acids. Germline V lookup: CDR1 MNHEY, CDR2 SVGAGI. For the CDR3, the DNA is TGTGCCAGCAGTTTAGGACAGGTTGAAAAACTGTTTTTT. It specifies CASSLGQVEKLFF.

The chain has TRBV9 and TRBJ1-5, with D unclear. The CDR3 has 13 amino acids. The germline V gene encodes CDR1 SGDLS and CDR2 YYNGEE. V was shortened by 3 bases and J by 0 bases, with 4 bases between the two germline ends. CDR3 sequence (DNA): TGTGCCAGCAGCGCAAATAGCAATCAGCCCCAGCATTTT. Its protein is CASSANSNQPQHF.

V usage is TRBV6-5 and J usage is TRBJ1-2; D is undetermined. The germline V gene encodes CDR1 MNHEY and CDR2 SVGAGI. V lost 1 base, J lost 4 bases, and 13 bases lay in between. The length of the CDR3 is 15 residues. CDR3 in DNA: TGTGCCAGCAGTTACTTGGGCACCCAACTCTATGGCTACACCTTC. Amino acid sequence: CASSYLGTQLYGYTF.

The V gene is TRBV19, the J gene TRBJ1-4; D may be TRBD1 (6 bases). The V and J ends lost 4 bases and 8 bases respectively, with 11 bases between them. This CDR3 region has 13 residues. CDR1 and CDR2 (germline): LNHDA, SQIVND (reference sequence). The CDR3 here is CASSRQVTEKLFF. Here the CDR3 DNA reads TGTGCCAGTAGTAGACAGGTTACAGAAAAACTGTTTTTT. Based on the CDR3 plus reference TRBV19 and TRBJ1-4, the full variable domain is DGGITQSPKYLFRKEGQNVTLSCEQNLNHDAMYWYRQDPGQGLRLIYYSQIVNDFQKGDIAEGYSVSREKKESFPLTVTSAQKNPTAFYLCASSRQVTEKLFFGSGTQLSVL.

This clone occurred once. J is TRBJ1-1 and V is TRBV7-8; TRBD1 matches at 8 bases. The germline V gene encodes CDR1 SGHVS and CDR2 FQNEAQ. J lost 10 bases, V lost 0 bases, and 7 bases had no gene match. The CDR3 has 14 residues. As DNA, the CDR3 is TGTGCCAGCAGCTTAGCGGGACAGGTCCCTAGAGCTTTCTTT. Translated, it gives CASSLAGQVPRAFF.

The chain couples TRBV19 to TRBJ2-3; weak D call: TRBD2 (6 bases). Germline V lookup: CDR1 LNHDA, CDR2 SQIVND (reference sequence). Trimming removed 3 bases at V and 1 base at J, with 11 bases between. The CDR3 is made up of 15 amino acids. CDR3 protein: CASSMAEGRTDTQYF. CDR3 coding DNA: TGTGCCAGTAGTATGGCGGAGGGACGCACAGATACGCAGTATTTT. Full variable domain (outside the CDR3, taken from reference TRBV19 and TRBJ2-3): DGGITQSPKYLFRKEGQNVTLSCEQNLNHDAMYWYRQDPGQGLRLIYYSQIVNDFQKGDIAEGYSVSREKKESFPLTVTSAQKNPTAFYLCASSMAEGRTDTQYFGPGTRLTVL.

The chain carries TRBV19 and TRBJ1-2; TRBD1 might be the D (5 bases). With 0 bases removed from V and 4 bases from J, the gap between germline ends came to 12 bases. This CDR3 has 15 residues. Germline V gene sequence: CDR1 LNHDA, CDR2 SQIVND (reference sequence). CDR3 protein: CASSIDQGISYGYTF. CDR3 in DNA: TGTGCCAGTAGTATAGATCAGGGAATCAGCTATGGCTACACCTTC.

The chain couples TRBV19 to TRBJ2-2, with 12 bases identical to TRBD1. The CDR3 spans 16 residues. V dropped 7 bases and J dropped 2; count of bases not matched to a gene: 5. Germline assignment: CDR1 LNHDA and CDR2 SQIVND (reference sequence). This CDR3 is CASNRGQGANTGELFF. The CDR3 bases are TGTGCCAGTAATCGGGGACAGGGGGCAAACACCGGGGAGCTGTTTTTT.

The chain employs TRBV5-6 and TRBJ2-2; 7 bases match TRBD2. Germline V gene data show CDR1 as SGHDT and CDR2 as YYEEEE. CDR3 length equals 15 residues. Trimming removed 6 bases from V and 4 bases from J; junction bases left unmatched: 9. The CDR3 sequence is CASTRTRSPTGELFF. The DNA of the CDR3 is TGTGCCAGCACCCGGACTAGATCACCCACCGGGGAGCTGTTTTTT. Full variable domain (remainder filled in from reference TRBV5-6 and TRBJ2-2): DAGVTQSPTHLIKTRGQQVTLRCSPKSGHDTVSWYQQALGQGPQFIFQYYEEEERQRGNFPDRFSGHQFPNYSSELNVNALLLGDSALYLCASTRTRSPTGELFFGEGSRLTVL.

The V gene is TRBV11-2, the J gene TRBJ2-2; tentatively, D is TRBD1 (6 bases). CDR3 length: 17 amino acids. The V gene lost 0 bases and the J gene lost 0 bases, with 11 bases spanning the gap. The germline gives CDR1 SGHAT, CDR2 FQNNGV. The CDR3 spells CASSLEFGGPNTGELFF. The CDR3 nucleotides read TGTGCCAGCAGCTTAGAATTTGGGGGCCCGAACACCGGGGAGCTGTTTTTT.

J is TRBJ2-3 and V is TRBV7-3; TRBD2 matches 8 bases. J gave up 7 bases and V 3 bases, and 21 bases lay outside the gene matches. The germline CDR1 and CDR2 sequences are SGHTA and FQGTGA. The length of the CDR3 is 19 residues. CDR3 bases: TGTGCCAGCAGCTTTACCCTAGCGGGCGGTCAAACCCCCTTTCATACGCAGTATTTT. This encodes CASSFTLAGGQTPFHTQYF.

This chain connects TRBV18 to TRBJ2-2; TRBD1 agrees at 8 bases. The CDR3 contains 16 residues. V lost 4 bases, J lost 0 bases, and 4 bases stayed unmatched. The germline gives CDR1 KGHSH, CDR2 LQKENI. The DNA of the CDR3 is TGTGCCAGCTCACTATTGGACAGGGCGAACACCGGGGAGCTGTTTTTT. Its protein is CASSLLDRANTGELFF. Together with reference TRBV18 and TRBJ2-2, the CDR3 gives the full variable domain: NAGVMQNPRHLVRRRGQEARLRCSPMKGHSHVYWYRQLPEEGLKFMVYLQKENIIDESGMPKERFSAEFPKEGPSILRIQQVVRGDSAAYFCASSLLDRANTGELFFGEGSRLTVL.

The CDR3 reads CASSFPGQGAPYEQYF. The CDR3 nucleotides read TGTGCCAGCAGCTTTCCCGGACAGGGGGCGCCATACGAGCAGTACTTC. The chain has TRBV7-9 and TRBJ2-7; TRBD1 aligns across 11 bases. The CDR3 length is 16 residues. After removal of 3 bases from V and 4 bases from J, the junction contained 8 bases not matched to a gene. CDR1 is SEHNR and CDR2 is FQNEAQ in the germline V gene (reference sequence).

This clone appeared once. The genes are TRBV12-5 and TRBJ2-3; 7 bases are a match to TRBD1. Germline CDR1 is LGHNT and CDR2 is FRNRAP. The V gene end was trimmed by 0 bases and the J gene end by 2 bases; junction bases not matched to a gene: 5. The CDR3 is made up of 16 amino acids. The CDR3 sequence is CASGLVSGTATDTQYF. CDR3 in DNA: TGTGCTAGTGGTTTGGTCTCCGGGACAGCCACAGATACGCAGTATTTT.

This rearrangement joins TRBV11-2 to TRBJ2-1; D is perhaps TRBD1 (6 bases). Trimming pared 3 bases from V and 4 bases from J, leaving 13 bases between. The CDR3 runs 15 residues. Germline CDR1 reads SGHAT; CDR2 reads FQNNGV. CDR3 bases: TGTGCCAGCAGCTTCTCCACGGACAGTTACAATGAGCAGTTCTTC. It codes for CASSFSTDSYNEQFF.

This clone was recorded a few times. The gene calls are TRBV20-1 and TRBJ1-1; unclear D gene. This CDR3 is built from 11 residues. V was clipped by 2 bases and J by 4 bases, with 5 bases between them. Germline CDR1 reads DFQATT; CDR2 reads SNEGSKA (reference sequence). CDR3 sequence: CSARTITEAFF. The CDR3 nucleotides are TGCAGTGCTAGAACTATCACTGAAGCTTTCTTT.

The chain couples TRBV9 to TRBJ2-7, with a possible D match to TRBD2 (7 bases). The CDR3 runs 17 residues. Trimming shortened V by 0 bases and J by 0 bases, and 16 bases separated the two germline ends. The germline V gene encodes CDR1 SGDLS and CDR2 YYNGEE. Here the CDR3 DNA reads TGTGCCAGCAGCGTAGACGCCGGGGGGCCAAGCTCCTACGAGCAGTACTTC. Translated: CASSVDAGGPSSYEQYF. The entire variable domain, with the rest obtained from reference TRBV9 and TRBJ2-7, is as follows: DSGVTQTPKHLITATGQRVTLRCSPRSGDLSVYWYQQSLDQGLQFLIQYYNGEERAKGNILERFSAQQFPDLHSELNLSSLELGDSALYFCASSVDAGGPSSYEQYFGPGTRLTVT.

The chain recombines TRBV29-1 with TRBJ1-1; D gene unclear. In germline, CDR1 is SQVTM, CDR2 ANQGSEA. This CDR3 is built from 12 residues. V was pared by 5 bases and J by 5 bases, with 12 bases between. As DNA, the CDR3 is TGCAGCGTTCGAGCTTTTGTGACTGAAGCTTTCTTT. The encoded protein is CSVRAFVTEAFF. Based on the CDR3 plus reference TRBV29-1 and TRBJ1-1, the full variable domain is SAVISQKPSRDICQRGTSLTIQCQVDSQVTMMFWYRQQPGQSLTLIATANQGSEATYESGFVIDKFPISRPNLTFSTLTVSNMSPEDSSIYLCSVRAFVTEAFFGQGTRLTVV.

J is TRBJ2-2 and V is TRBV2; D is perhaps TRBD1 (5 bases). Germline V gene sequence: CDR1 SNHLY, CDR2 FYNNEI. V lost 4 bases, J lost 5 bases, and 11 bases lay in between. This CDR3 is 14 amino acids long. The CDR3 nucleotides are TGTGCCAGCAGTGGGGGCTCGAGGACCGGGGAGCTGTTTTTT. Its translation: CASSGGSRTGELFF.

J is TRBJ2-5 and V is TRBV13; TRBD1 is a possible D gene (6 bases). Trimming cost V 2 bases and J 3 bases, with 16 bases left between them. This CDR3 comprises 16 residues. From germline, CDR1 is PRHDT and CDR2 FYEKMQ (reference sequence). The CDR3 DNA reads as TGTGCCAGCAGCTTAACTCGATTGGGGGCGGAAGAGACCCAGTACTTC. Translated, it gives CASSLTRLGAEETQYF.

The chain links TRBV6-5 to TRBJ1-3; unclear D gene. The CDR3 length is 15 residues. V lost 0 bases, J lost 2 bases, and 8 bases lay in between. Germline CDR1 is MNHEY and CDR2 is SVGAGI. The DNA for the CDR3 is TGTGCCAGCAGTTACTCGAAAACAACTGGAAACACCATATATTTT. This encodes CASSYSKTTGNTIYF.